This passage covers 8 T cell receptor beta chains from one sample sequenced in a study of Ad26.COV2.S vaccination and SARS-CoV-2 variants (dated by TCRdb to the early 2020s). Interpreted using the paper, the time point label stands for: individuals recovered from natural SARS-CoV-2 infection. The method behind the library was the immunoSEQ multiplex PCR assay. Here the immuneACCESS table is served through TCRdb, limited to in-frame sequences with V and J called. Missing clones are a known gap in these copies; in checked studies unresolved V genes cover under half, and the rest lacks a known reason. In this sample the table shows approximately 400,000 clones, 90% to 95% of which occur a single time. The ten largest clones take up about 3.9% of the sample. Sequences were derived from peripheral blood, sampled after recovery from COVID-19. These receptors originate from a human donor who had recovered from COVID-19.

The chain combines TRBV5-1 with TRBJ1-1; D remains unclear. The germline CDR1 and CDR2 sequences are SGHRS and YFSETQ. Trimming took 4 bases from V and 4 from J, leaving 8 bases between them. The CDR3 sequence is 12 residues long. CDR3: CASSLVPTEAFF. CDR3 bases: TGCGCCAGCAGCCTAGTCCCCACTGAAGCTTTCTTT.

CDR3 sequence: CASRTGLTDTQYF. CDR3 coding DNA: TGTGCCTCAAGGACAGGGCTCACAGATACGCAGTATTTT. V and J are TRBV6-5 and TRBJ2-3, with 8 bases that match TRBD1. CDR1 MNHEY and CDR2 SVGAGI come from the germline V gene. The J segment lost 2 bases and the V segment lost 11 bases, leaving 6 bases of the junction unmatched. The CDR3 length is 13 residues.

V and J are TRBV19 and TRBJ1-1; 9 positions match TRBD1. With V trimmed by 4 bases and J by 6 bases, 6 bases remained unmatched. Germline CDR1 and CDR2: LNHDA and SQIVND (reference sequence). The CDR3 spans 14 residues. In DNA form, the CDR3 reads TGTGCCAGTAGTACTAACAGGGGGCAAGCTGAAGCTTTCTTT. Translation gives CASSTNRGQAEAFF. Using reference TRBV19 and TRBJ1-1 for the parts outside the CDR3, the full variable domain is DGGITQSPKYLFRKEGQNVTLSCEQNLNHDAMYWYRQDPGQGLRLIYYSQIVNDFQKGDIAEGYSVSREKKESFPLTVTSAQKNPTAFYLCASSTNRGQAEAFFGQGTRLTVV.

The DNA for the CDR3 is TGTGCCAGCAGCTTATTGACATTGAACACTGAAGCTTTCTTT. This translates into CASSLLTLNTEAFF. The chain recombines TRBV7-9 with TRBJ1-1; D is undetermined. From germline, CDR1 is SEHNR and CDR2 FQNEAQ (reference sequence). V lost 2 bases, J lost 0 bases, and 7 bases lay in between. CDR3 length: 14 residues.

The genes are TRBV10-1 and TRBJ1-5; unclear D gene. This CDR3 has 13 amino acids. V lost 0 bases to trimming and J lost 7 bases, with 7 bases between them. CDR1 is WNHNN and CDR2 is SYGVQD in the germline V gene (reference sequence). The CDR3 coding sequence is TGCGCCAGCAGTGAGTCTTACGGGCAGCCCCAGCATTTT. It specifies CASSESYGQPQHF.

V and J are TRBV7-8 and TRBJ1-1; 7 bases fit TRBD1. CDR3 length equals 15 residues. Looked up from germline, CDR1 is SGHVS and CDR2 is FQNEAQ. V lost 5 bases and J lost 2; bases outside the gene matches: 8. The CDR3 DNA follows: TGTGCCAGCAGCCTCGTACAGGGGCACAACACTGAAGCTTTCTTT. Its protein product is CASSLVQGHNTEAFF. The full variable domain, in which reference TRBV7-8 and TRBJ1-1 provide the parts outside the CDR3, is GAGVSQSPRYKVAKRGQDVALRCDPISGHVSLFWYQQALGQGPEFLTYFQNEAQLDKSGLPSDRFFAERPEGSVSTLKIQRTQQEDSAVYLCASSLVQGHNTEAFFGQGTRLTVV.

This clone was detected ten times or more. This CDR3 reads CASSPPGAERTQYF. In nucleotides, the CDR3 is TGTGCCAGCTCACCACCGGGGGCGGAGCGGACCCAGTACTTC. This sequence joins TRBV18 and TRBJ2-5; possibly TRBD1 for D (6 bases). The CDR3 sequence is 14 residues long. The germline V gene encodes CDR1 KGHSH and CDR2 LQKENI. Trimming stripped 0 bases from V and 7 bases from J, with 12 bases between.

V gene TRBV19 combines with J gene TRBJ2-3, with D perhaps TRBD2 (6 bases). Germline loops: CDR1 LNHDA, CDR2 SQIVND (reference sequence). Trimming left V 7 bases short and J 7 bases short, with 21 bases between. The CDR3 covers 15 residues. CDR3 DNA sequence: TGTGCCAGTAACAATATGGGTGGTAGCGGACATACGCAGTATTTT. It codes for CASNNMGGSGHTQYF. The whole variable domain, remainder taken from reference TRBV19 and TRBJ2-3, is DGGITQSPKYLFRKEGQNVTLSCEQNLNHDAMYWYRQDPGQGLRLIYYSQIVNDFQKGDIAEGYSVSREKKESFPLTVTSAQKNPTAFYLCASNNMGGSGHTQYFGPGTRLTVL.